This T cell receptor beta chain was captured in a study of OX40 agonist ivuxolimab in advanced cancers. Study at large: An agonistic anti-OX40 (CD134) antibody, ivuxolimab, was used to treat the patients.

Sequencing was performed with immunoSEQ multiplex PCR; in TCRdb, only in-frame clones are kept and a portion is missing. The data show approximately 77,000 clones, 90% seen once. Blood specimens came from baseline, cycle 4 day 1, and cycle 7 day 1. General study findings and limits: Also showing low normalized T-cell clonal expansion were some of the nonresponders. Circulating CD4+ and CD8+ T cells showed clonal expansion by week 6 at 0.1 to 3.0 mg/kg.

V lost 4 bases, J lost 5 bases, and 11 bases lay in between. This CDR3 spans 13 amino acids. Per the germline V gene, CDR1 is SGHNT and CDR2 is YENEEA. Note on this clone: The antigen remains undetermined.

This clonotype was sampled from an adult with an advanced solid tumor such as melanoma, head and neck, liver or kidney cancer. This chain joins TRBV11-3 and TRBJ1-2, with D tentatively TRBD1 (5 bases). This specimen was CD4+ or CD8+ T cells sorted from blood, taken in a trial of the OX40 agonist ivuxolimab. The CDR3 bases are TGTGCCAGCAGCTCCGGGACCTCATATGGCTACACCTTC. Its translation is CASSSGTSYGYTF.